A selection of T cell receptor beta chains follows, all from one sample in a study of T cell repertoires in cytomegalovirus infection. From the reads, TCRdb called clonotypes with MiXCR, one entry per CDR3 protein. The table has 150,000 to 200,000 distinct CDR3 sequences, about 21% seen once. The sequenced sample was PBMCs. All receptors derive from a human donor in good health (CMV status not recorded). Some clones in this sample may be carry-over from other donors' samples. Both conserved end residues are part of each CDR3. D genes are given only for firm matches. Clone size is shown for a subset of rows, as once, few, many or a class of expanded clone.

v_call	clone_size	j_call	d_call	cdr3_nt	cdr3_aa
TRBV6-5	NA	TRBJ2-2	NA	TGTGCCAGCAGTTACTCCAAGTCCCAGCGTGGGGAGCTGTTTTTT	CASSYSKSQRGELFF
TRBV5-1	few	TRBJ2-2	NA	TGCGCCAGCAGCTTGGGAGAGTGGGAGCTGTTTTTT	CASSLGEWELFF
TRBV6-6	NA	TRBJ2-7	TRBD1	TGTGCCAGCAGCCCGGGGGGACAGGGGGACTACGAGCAGTACTTC	CASSPGGQGDYEQYF
TRBV20-1	few	TRBJ1-6	NA	TGCAGTGCTAGGACGGCAGCCAGCTCCTATAATTCACCCCTCCACTTT	CSARTAASSYNSPLHF
TRBV10-3	NA	TRBJ1-1	NA	TGTGCCATCGGGGACACTGAAGCTTTCTTT	CAIGDTEAFF
TRBV18	few	TRBJ2-7	NA	TGTGCCAGCTCACTGAACTCCAGGGTTGGAGGCTGGTACGAGCAGTACTTC	CASSLNSRVGGWYEQYF
TRBV20-1	few	TRBJ2-5	NA	TGCAGTGCTAGAGTTGGCGTGCCCCAGTACTTC	CSARVGVPQYF
TRBV4-2	few	TRBJ1-1	NA	TGTGCCAGCAGCCAAGTGGCTCTTAGGGGCACTGAAGCTTTCTTT	CASSQVALRGTEAFF
TRBV10-3	NA	TRBJ1-1	NA	TGTGCCATCAGTGGTCGTGAGGGTCCTGAAGCTTTCTTT	CAISGREGPEAFF
TRBV12-3/TRBV12-4	many	TRBJ2-7	TRBD2	TGTGCCAGCAGTTTAGAGGGACTAGCATACGAGCAGTACTTC	CASSLEGLAYEQYF
TRBV7-8	many	TRBJ2-7	TRBD1	TGTGCCAGCAGCTTGACAGGGATGGGCTACGAGCAGTACTTC	CASSLTGMGYEQYF
TRBV5-1	NA	TRBJ1-2	NA	TGCGCCAGCAGCCCCCGGGAGAGCTATGGCTACACCTTC	CASSPRESYGYTF
TRBV5-1	NA	TRBJ2-1	NA	TGCGCCCGCAGCCTCAGCCGACTACATAACTACAATGAGCAGTTCTTC	CARSLSRLHNYNEQFF
TRBV5-1	few	TRBJ1-1	NA	TGCGCCAGCAGACCCGGACAGTCTAACACTGAAGCTTTCTTT	CASRPGQSNTEAFF
TRBV14	NA	TRBJ2-1	TRBD1	TGTGCCAGCAGTTGGCCGGGACAGGGATTATATGAGCAGTTCTTC	CASSWPGQGLYEQFF
TRBV30	few	TRBJ1-2	NA	TGTGCCTGGAGTGAAACGGGTCTAGGCTACACCTTC	CAWSETGLGYTF
TRBV10-3	NA	TRBJ2-7	TRBD1	TGTGCCATCAGTGCCGGGACAGGGGGGTACGAGCAGTACTTC	CAISAGTGGYEQYF
TRBV20-1	NA	TRBJ2-2	TRBD1	TGCAGTGCTAACAGGGGTTTGGGCACCGGGGAGCTGTTTTTT	CSANRGLGTGELFF
TRBV2	many	TRBJ1-3	TRBD1	TGTGCCGTTTACAGGGGGAGCTCTGGAAACACCATATATTTT	CAVYRGSSGNTIYF
TRBV7-2	few	TRBJ1-6	NA	TGTGCCAGCAGCATACCCTCCGGACAGACTAATTCACCCCTCCACTTT	CASSIPSGQTNSPLHF
TRBV9	NA	TRBJ1-1	NA	TGTGCCAGCATCGTAGCGACAGGATCGAACACTGAAGCTTTCTTT	CASIVATGSNTEAFF
TRBV5-3	NA	TRBJ1-2	TRBD1	TGTGCCAGCAGCATCGGGACAGATTCCTATGGCTACACCTTC	CASSIGTDSYGYTF
TRBV27	few	TRBJ2-3	NA	TGTGCCAGCAGACAGGGACTATCCACAGATACGCAGTATTTT	CASRQGLSTDTQYF
TRBV7-3	many	TRBJ2-2	TRBD2	TGTGCCAGCAGCCGACAGGCTAGCGGGGACACCGGGGAGCTGTTTTTT	CASSRQASGDTGELFF
TRBV10-3	NA	TRBJ2-3	NA	TGTGCCATCAGTGAGTCGATCAGGGGCACAGATACGCAGTATTTT	CAISESIRGTDTQYF
TRBV19	NA	TRBJ2-3	NA	TGTGCCAGTAGTATGAAGTGGGACGGAAGAGTGTCAGATACGCAGTATTTT	CASSMKWDGRVSDTQYF
TRBV20-1	few	TRBJ1-1	TRBD1	TGCAGTGCTAACCGGGACAGGGGGGACACTGAAGCTTTCTTT	CSANRDRGDTEAFF
TRBV5-6	NA	TRBJ2-1	NA	TGTGCCAGCAGCTTGGGGGGGCGGAATCATGAGCAGTTCTTC	CASSLGGRNHEQFF
TRBV7-6	NA	TRBJ2-6	NA	TGTGCCAGCAGCTCACAGGGTTCAAGCTCTGGGGCCAACGTCCTGACTTTC	CASSSQGSSSGANVLTF
TRBV27	few	TRBJ1-2	NA	TGTGCCAGCAGTTTTCGGGGGGCGTCCGGCTACACCTTC	CASSFRGASGYTF
TRBV14	NA	TRBJ1-1	NA	TGTGCCAGCAGCCAAGATAGTTTTAAGGCGTTCTTT	CASSQDSFKAFF
TRBV12-3/TRBV12-4	NA	TRBJ2-5	NA	TGTGCCAGCAGTGCCAGGACGTATCCGGAGACCCAGTACTTC	CASSARTYPETQYF
TRBV2	few	TRBJ1-5	NA	TGTGCCAGCACCGACTGGACACTCCTCGGGCTTCAGCCCCAGCATTTT	CASTDWTLLGLQPQHF
TRBV7-2	many	TRBJ2-1	NA	TGTGCCAGCAGCTCCCCCGGGGCGGGGGCATCTGGTTCCTACAATGAGCAGTTCTTC	CASSSPGAGASGSYNEQFF
TRBV15	many	TRBJ1-2	NA	TGTGCCACCAGCAACGGAGGAGGCTACACCTTC	CATSNGGGYTF
TRBV5-4	NA	TRBJ2-1	TRBD2	TGTGCCAGCAGCGCTTCGCTAGCGGGGGGGCGTCATGAGCAGTTCTTC	CASSASLAGGRHEQFF
TRBV28	few	TRBJ2-1	NA	TGTGCCAGCAGCCCGACCAGCGGGTCCCCCAATGAGCAGTTCTTC	CASSPTSGSPNEQFF
TRBV12-3/TRBV12-4	many	TRBJ2-2	NA	TGTGCCAGCAGTTTAACAAATCCAAGGAACACCGGGGAGCTGTTTTTT	CASSLTNPRNTGELFF
TRBV18	NA	TRBJ1-2	NA	TGTGCCAGCTCACGGCCAGAGTCACCAGGTGGCTACACCTTC	CASSRPESPGGYTF
TRBV28	many	TRBJ2-5	NA	TGTGCCAGCAGTCTGAGGGGTTCTAAAGAGACCCAGTACTTC	CASSLRGSKETQYF
TRBV11-2	NA	TRBJ1-1	NA	TGTGCCAGCAGCACGTACCAGCACACTGAAGCTTTCTTT	CASSTYQHTEAFF
TRBV10-3	NA	TRBJ2-2	NA	TGTGCCATCAGTGAAAGTCAGGGAGGAACCGGGGAGCTGTTTTTT	CAISESQGGTGELFF
TRBV6-1	few	TRBJ1-6	NA	TGTGCCAGCGCTAGGGAGATATCGAATTCACCCCTCCACTTT	CASAREISNSPLHF
TRBV5-4	NA	TRBJ2-7	NA	TGTGCCAGCAGCATGACCTGGGGCGCCCCGAACGAGCAGTACTTC	CASSMTWGAPNEQYF
TRBV12-3/TRBV12-4	NA	TRBJ2-2	TRBD2	TGTGCCAGCAGCCAGGGAGGGGACACCGGGGAGCTGTTTTTT	CASSQGGDTGELFF
TRBV12-3/TRBV12-4	many	TRBJ2-7	TRBD1	TGTGCCAGCAGCCCGACAGGGGGCCGGCCGGAGCAGTACTTC	CASSPTGGRPEQYF
TRBV6-5	NA	TRBJ1-2	NA	TGTGCCGCGGGGCAGGTCTATGGCTACACCTTC	CAAGQVYGYTF
TRBV11-2	NA	TRBJ2-7	NA	TGTGCCAGCAGCCTCCCGGGACTCTCCTACGAGCAGTACTTC	CASSLPGLSYEQYF
TRBV7-8	many	TRBJ2-3	NA	TGTGCCAGCAGCTTGCTGGGGCGCAGGGCCACAGATACGCAGTATTTT	CASSLLGRRATDTQYF
TRBV5-1	NA	TRBJ1-5	TRBD1	TGCGCCAGCAGCTCGGGACAGCCCAATCAGCCCCAGCATTTT	CASSSGQPNQPQHF
TRBV19	many	TRBJ2-1	NA	TGTGCCAGTAGTACCCGGGACATCTCCTACAATGAGCAGTTCTTC	CASSTRDISYNEQFF
TRBV7-2	many	TRBJ2-2	NA	TGTGCCAGCAGCTTAGATGGTCATGGGGTGGAGGAGCTGTTTTTT	CASSLDGHGVEELFF
TRBV10-3	many	TRBJ1-1	NA	TGTGCCATCAGTGAGTCGGACGCTATGAACACTGAAGCTTTCTTT	CAISESDAMNTEAFF